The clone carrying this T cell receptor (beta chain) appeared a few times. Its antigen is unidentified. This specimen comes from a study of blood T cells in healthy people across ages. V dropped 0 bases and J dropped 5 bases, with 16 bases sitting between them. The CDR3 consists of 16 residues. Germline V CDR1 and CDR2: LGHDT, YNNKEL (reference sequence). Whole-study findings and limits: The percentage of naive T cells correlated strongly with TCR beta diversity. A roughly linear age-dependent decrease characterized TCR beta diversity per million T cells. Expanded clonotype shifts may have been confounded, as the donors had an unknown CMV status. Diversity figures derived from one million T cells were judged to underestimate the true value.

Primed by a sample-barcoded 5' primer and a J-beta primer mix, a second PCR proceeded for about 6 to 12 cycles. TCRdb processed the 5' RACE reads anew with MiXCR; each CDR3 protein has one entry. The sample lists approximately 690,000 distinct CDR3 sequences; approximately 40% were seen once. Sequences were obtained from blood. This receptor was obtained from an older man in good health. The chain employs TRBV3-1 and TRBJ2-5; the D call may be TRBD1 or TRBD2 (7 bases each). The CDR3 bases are TGTGCCAGCAGCCAAGAAAGACAGGGAGGGGGGGAGACCCAGTACTTC. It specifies CASSQERQGGGETQYF.